This T cell receptor (beta chain) is drawn from a study of blood T cell repertoires in COVID-19. In the study overall: Both acute and convalescent COVID-19 samples were obtained from the United States, Italy and Spain. T cells, B-cell-depleted T cells, or PBMCs supplied cDNA or gDNA.

Per the original data handling: Estimated nucleated cell counts came from reference gene primer amplification. This table comes from immunoSEQ multiplex PCR, and its TCRdb copy is limited to in-frame clones, with some not included. That table gives V, J and clone size, and the DNA gave D and trimming. The sample yields just under 150,000 clones, approximately 89% seen once. Germline V gene sequence: CDR1 SGHRS, CDR2 YFSETQ. CDR3 length equals 15 residues. The J segment lost 7 bases and the V segment lost 4 bases, leaving 9 bases of the junction unmatched. The receptor was isolated from a human donor in a cohort sampled during active COVID-19. The chain couples TRBV5-1 to TRBJ1-4; 8 bases fit TRBD1. The sample comprised peripheral blood. The CDR3 sequence is CASSDRGYSREKLFF. CDR3 DNA: TGCGCCAGCAGCGACAGGGGATATAGTCGTGAAAAACTGTTTTTT.